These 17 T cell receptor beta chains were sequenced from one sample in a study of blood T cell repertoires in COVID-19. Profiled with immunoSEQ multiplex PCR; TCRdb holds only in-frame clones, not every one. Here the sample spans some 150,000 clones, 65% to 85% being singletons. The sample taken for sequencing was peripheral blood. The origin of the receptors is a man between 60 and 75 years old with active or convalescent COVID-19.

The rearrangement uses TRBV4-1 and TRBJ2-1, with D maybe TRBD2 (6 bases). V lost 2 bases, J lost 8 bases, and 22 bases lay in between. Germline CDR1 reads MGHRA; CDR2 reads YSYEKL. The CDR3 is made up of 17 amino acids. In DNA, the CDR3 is TGCGCCAGCAGCCAAAGAGACGGGAGTTCCTTGTTCCATGAGCAGTTCTTC. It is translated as CASSQRDGSSLFHEQFF.

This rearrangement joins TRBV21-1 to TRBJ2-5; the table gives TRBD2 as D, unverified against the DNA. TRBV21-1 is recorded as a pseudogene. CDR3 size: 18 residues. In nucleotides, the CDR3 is TGTGCCAGCAGCAACATAACTAGCGGGAATCCAGAAGGAGAGACCCAGTACTTC. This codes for CASSNITSGNPEGETQYF.

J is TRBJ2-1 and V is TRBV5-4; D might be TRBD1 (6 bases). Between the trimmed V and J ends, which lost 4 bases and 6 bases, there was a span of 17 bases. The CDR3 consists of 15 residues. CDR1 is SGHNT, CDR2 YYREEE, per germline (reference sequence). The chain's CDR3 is CASSKFTGQINEQFF. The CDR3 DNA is TGTGCCAGCAGCAAATTCACGGGACAAATCAATGAGCAGTTCTTC.

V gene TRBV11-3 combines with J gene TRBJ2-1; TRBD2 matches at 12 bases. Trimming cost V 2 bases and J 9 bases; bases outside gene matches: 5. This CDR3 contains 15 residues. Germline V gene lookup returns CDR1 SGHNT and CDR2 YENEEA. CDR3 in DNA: TGTGCCAGCAGCTTAAGACTAGCGGGAGTGGTTGAGCAGTTCTTC. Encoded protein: CASSLRLAGVVEQFF.

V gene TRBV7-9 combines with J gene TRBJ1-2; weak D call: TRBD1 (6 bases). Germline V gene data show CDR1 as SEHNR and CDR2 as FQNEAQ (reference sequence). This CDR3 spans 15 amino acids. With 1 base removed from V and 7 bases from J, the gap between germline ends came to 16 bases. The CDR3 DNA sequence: TGTGCCAGCAGCTTAGAAGAGGGCAGGGGACGTGGCTACACCTTC. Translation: CASSLEEGRGRGYTF.

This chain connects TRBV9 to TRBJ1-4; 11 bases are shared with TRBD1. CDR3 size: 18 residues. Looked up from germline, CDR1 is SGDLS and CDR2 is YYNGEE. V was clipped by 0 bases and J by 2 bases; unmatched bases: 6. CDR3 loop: CASSVGWRTGGTNEKLFF. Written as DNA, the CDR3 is TGTGCCAGCAGCGTAGGTTGGCGGACAGGGGGCACTAATGAAAAACTGTTTTTT.

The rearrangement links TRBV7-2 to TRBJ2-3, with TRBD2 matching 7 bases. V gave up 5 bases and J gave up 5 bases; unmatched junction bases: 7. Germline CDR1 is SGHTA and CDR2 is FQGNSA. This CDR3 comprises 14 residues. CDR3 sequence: CASSRTGGLDTQYF. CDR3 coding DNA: TGTGCCAGCAGCCGGACGGGAGGTTTAGATACGCAGTATTTT.

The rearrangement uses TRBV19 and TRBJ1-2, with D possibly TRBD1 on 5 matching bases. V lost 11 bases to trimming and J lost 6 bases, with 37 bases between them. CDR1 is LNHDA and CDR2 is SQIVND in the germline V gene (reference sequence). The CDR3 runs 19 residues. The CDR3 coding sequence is TGTGCCCCAGGTGAGGCAGGAATAAGGGCAGGGTCCTTCCCGGATGGCTACACCTTC. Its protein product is CAPGEAGIRAGSFPDGYTF.

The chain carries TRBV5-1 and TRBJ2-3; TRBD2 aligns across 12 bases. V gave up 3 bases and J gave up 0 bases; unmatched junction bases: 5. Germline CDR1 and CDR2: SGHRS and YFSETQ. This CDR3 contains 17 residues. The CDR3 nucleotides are TGCGCCAGCAGCTCGGTGACTAGCGGGAGAAGCACAGATACGCAGTATTTT. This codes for CASSSVTSGRSTDTQYF.

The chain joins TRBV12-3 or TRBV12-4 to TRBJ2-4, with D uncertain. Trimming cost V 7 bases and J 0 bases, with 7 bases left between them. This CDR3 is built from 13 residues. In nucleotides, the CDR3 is TGTGCCAGCACAACTCTAGCCAAAAACATTCAGTACTTC. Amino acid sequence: CASTTLAKNIQYF.

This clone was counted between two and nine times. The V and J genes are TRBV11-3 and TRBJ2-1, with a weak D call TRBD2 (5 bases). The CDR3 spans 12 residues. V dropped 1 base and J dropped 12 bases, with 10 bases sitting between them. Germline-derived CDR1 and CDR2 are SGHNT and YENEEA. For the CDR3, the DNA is TGTGCCAGCAGCTTAGGGACTTCAAGGCAGTTCTTC. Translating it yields CASSLGTSRQFF.

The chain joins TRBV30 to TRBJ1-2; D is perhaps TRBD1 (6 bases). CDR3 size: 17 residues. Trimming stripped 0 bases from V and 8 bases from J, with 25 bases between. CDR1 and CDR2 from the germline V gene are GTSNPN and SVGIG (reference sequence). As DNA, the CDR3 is TGTGCCTGGAGTGTACGGGGGGCGGGCGTCCCTCTGAAAGGCTACACCTTC. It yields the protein CAWSVRGAGVPLKGYTF.

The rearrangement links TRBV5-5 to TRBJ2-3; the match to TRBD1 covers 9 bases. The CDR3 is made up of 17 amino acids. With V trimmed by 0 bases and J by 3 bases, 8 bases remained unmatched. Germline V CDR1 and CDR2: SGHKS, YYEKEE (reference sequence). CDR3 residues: CASSLAGDRASTDTQYF. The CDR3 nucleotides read TGTGCCAGCAGCTTGGCCGGGGACAGGGCCTCAACAGATACGCAGTATTTT.

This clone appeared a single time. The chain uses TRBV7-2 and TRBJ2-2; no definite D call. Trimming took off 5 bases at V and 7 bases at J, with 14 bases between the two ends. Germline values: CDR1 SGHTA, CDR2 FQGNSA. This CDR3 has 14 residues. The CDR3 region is CASSAQTSDGELFF. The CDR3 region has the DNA TGTGCCAGCAGCGCACAGACCAGTGACGGGGAGCTGTTTTTT. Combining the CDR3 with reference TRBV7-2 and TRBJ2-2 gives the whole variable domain GAGVSQSPSNKVTEKGKDVELRCDPISGHTALYWYRQSLGQGLEFLIYFQGNSAPDKSGLPSDRFSAERTGGSVSTLTIQRTQQEDSAVYLCASSAQTSDGELFFGEGSRLTVL.

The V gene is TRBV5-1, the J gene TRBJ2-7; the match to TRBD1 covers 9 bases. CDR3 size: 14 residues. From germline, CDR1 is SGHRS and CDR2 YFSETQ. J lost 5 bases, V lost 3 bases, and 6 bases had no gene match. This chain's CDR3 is CASSSWTGDHEQYF. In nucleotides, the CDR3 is TGCGCCAGCAGCTCCTGGACAGGGGACCACGAGCAGTACTTC.

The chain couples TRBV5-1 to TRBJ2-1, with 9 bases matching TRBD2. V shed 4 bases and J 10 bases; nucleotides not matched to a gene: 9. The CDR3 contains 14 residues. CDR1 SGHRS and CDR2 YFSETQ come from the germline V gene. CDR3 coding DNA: TGCGCCAGCAGCCCCAAGACTAGCGGCGGGGAGCAGTTCTTC. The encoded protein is CASSPKTSGGEQFF.

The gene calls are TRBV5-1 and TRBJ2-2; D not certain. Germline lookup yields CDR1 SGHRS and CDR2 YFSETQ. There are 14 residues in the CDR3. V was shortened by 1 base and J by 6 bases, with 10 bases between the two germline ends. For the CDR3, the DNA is TGCGCCAGCAGCTTGTTTGTTTCAGCCGGGGAGCTGTTTTTT. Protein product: CASSLFVSAGELFF.